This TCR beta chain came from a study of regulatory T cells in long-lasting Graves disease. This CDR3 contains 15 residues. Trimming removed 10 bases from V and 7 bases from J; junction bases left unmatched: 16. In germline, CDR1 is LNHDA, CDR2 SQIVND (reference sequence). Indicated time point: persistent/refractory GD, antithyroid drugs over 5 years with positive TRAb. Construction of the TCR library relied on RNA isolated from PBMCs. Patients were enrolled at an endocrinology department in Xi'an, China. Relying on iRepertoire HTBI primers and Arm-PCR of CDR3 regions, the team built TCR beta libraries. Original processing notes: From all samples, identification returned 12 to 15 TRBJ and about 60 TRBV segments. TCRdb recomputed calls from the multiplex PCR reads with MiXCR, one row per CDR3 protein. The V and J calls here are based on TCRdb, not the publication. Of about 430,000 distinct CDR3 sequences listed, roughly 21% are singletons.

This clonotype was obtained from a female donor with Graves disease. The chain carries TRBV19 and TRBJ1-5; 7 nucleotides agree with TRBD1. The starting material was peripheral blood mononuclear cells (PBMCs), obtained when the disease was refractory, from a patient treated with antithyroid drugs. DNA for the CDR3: TGTGCCACTCAGCCGGGGCAGGGGGGGCACCAGCCCCAGCATTTT. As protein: CATQPGQGGHQPQHF.